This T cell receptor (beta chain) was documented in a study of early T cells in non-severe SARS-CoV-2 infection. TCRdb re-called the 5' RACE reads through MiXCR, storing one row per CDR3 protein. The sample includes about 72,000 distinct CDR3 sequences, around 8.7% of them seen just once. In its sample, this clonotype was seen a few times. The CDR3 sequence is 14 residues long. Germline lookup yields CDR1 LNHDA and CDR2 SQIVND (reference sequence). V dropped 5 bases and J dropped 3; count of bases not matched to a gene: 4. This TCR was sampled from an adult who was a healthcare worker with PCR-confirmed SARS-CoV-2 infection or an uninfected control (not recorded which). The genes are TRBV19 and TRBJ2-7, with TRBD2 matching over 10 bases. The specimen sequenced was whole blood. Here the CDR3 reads CASSWSSGSYEQYF. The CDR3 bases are TGTGCCAGTAGTTGGTCTAGCGGGAGCTACGAGCAGTACTTC.